The text below deals with one T cell receptor beta chain. The source of the sample is a study of blood T cell repertoires in COVID-19. Whole-study context: Acute and convalescent COVID-19 specimens originated in the United States, Italy and Spain.

The V gene's germline CDR1 is SGHKS and CDR2 YYEKEE (reference sequence). V was shortened by 4 bases and J by 6 bases, with 19 bases between the two germline ends. This CDR3 contains 16 residues. Libraries were prepared by immunoSEQ multiplex PCR; TCRdb keeps only in-frame clonotypes and omits some of them. The data show about 200,000 clones, about 76% seen once. Residents of about two dozen US areas, aged roughly 18 to 95 years, made up the participants. Clinical history reported by participants formed the basis on which cohorts were assigned. V is TRBV5-5 and J is TRBJ2-2, with TRBD2 as a possible D gene (6 bases). Material: PBMCs or T cells enriched from blood (not recorded which). The clonotype was recovered from a woman aged 45-59 years with acute COVID-19. The CDR3: CASSLVGGLRAGELFF. DNA for the CDR3: TGTGCCAGCAGCCTGGTGGGGGGACTTAGGGCCGGGGAGCTGTTTTTT.